This T cell receptor (beta chain) came from a study of OX40 agonist ivuxolimab in advanced cancers. At the level of the study: With ivuxolimab, an agonistic anti-OX40 (CD134) antibody, patients were treated. Anti-PD-1, anti-PD-L1 or anti-CTLA-4 therapy given earlier was allowed, and 40% had some. Study results and limitations: CD8+ T cells averaged more expanded clones than CD4+. There were also nonresponders showing low normalized T-cell clonal expansion.

Concerning this clone itself: What it recognizes is unknown.

The table came from immunoSEQ multiplex PCR; TCRdb's copy has only in-frame clones and leaves some out. This repertoire shows under 85,000 clones, more than 70% found once; its top ten account for approximately 0.68%. The length of the CDR3 is 15 residues. The germline V gene has CDR1 SGHTA and CDR2 FQGNSA. The V end was cut by 0 bases, the J end by 5 bases, with 13 bases between. This receptor was obtained from an adult with an advanced solid tumor such as melanoma, head and neck, liver or kidney cancer. The chain is built from TRBV7-2 and TRBJ1-2; D is possibly TRBD1 (5 bases). The sample here was CD4+ or CD8+ T cells sorted from blood, taken in a trial of the OX40 agonist ivuxolimab. CDR3 in amino acids: CASSLADTGQYGYTF. For the CDR3, the DNA is TGTGCCAGCAGCTTAGCGGATACAGGCCAGTATGGCTACACCTTC.